A single sample gave rise to the 14 T cell receptor beta chains below, sequenced in a study of blood T cells in healthy people across ages (dated by TCRdb to the mid-2010s). Library preparation was by 5' RACE. For sequencing, an Illumina HiSeq 2500 was employed. A second PCR of about 7 to 12 cycles was performed with a sample-barcoded 5' primer and a J-beta primer mix. The public reads were reprocessed in TCRdb via fastp at Q25 and MiXCR, keeping in-frame beta chains. For every CDR3 protein sequence, its rows merge into one entry that carries the most common genes and DNA. In this sample the table shows more than 1.4 million distinct CDR3 sequences, around two fifths of which occur a single time. 7.9% of the sample belongs to the ten largest clones. Specimen: blood. These receptors all stem from a woman under 30 in good health.

The genes are TRBV27 and TRBJ2-4; 7 positions match TRBD2. Judging by the DNA end, TRBJ2-7 fits better; the J call may be wrong. The germline V gene has CDR1 MNHEY and CDR2 SMNVEV (reference sequence). The CDR3 covers 14 residues. In nucleotides, the CDR3 is TGTGCCAGCAGTTTCGGGCTAGCGGATTACGAGCAGTACTTC. Translating gives CASSFGLADYEQYF.

This rearrangement joins TRBV2 to TRBJ1-5; 10 nucleotides agree with TRBD1. J gave up 1 base and V 6 bases, and 12 bases lay outside the gene matches. Germline V lookup: CDR1 SNHLY, CDR2 FYNNEI. CDR3 length equals 18 residues. CDR3 residues: CASSQTGTGEWSNQPQHF. The CDR3 DNA follows: TGTGCCAGCAGCCAGACCGGGACAGGGGAATGGAGCAATCAGCCCCAGCATTTT.

J is TRBJ1-1 and V is TRBV12-3 or TRBV12-4, with no clear D. This CDR3 has 15 amino acids. Trimming shortened V by 0 bases and J by 0 bases, and 8 bases separated the two germline ends. CDR3 in DNA: TGTGCCAGCAGTTTAGCGGTAGGGTTGAACACTGAAGCTTTCTTT. Its translation is CASSLAVGLNTEAFF.

The chain uses TRBV6-4 and TRBJ2-1, with 8 bases identical to TRBD2. V was pared by 10 bases and J by 4 bases, with 15 bases of the junction left unmatched. This CDR3 is built from 16 residues. Germline V gene data show CDR1 as MRHNA and CDR2 as SNTAGT. The CDR3 region has the DNA TGTGCCACTTCCCCGGGCGGGGGGCGACCTTACAATGAGCAGTTCTTC. This translates into CATSPGGGRPYNEQFF.

This chain connects TRBV20-1 to TRBJ2-7; TRBD1 agrees at 8 bases. After removal of 6 bases from V and 7 bases from J, the junction contained 8 bases not matched to a gene. CDR1 is DFQATT and CDR2 is SNEGSKA in the germline V gene (reference sequence). CDR3 length: 12 residues. This CDR3 reads CSAIDRGREQYF. The CDR3 bases are TGCAGTGCAATTGACAGGGGTCGGGAGCAGTACTTC.

This clonotype was picked up a small number of times. This chain links TRBV5-1 with TRBJ2-5; no clear D gene. This CDR3 spans 12 amino acids. Deletions cut 2 bases from V and 5 bases from J, with 7 bases between. CDR1 and CDR2 from the germline V gene are SGHRS and YFSETQ. This CDR3 reads CASSFDMETQYF. CDR3 DNA sequence: TGCGCCAGCAGCTTTGATATGGAGACCCAGTACTTC. The whole variable domain, filled in from reference TRBV5-1 and TRBJ2-5, reads KAGVTQTPRYLIKTRGQQVTLSCSPISGHRSVSWYQQTPGQGLQFLFEYFSETQRNKGNFPGRFSGRQFSNSRSEMNVSTLELGDSALYLCASSFDMETQYFGPGTRLLVL.

This clonotype turned up a few times. This chain connects TRBV2 to TRBJ2-7; 7 nucleotides match TRBD1. The V and J ends lost 2 bases and 0 bases, in that order; junction bases with no gene match: 7. Looked up from germline, CDR1 is SNHLY and CDR2 is FYNNEI. CDR3 length equals 16 residues. CDR3 sequence (DNA): TGTGCCAGCAGTGAACACTCGGGACAGAGCTCCTACGAGCAGTACTTC. The encoded protein is CASSEHSGQSSYEQYF. Variable domain in full (rest from reference TRBV2 and TRBJ2-7): EPEVTQTPSHQVTQMGQEVILRCVPISNHLYFYWYRQILGQKVEFLVSFYNNEISEKSEIFDDQFSVERPDGSNFTLKIRSTKLEDSAMYFCASSEHSGQSSYEQYFGPGTRLTVT.

This clonotype came up a few times. This chain joins TRBV11-2 and TRBJ2-7, with D possibly matching TRBD1 (5 bases). V lost 11 bases and J lost 4, with 18 bases in between. The CDR3 length is 13 residues. The germline gives CDR1 SGHAT, CDR2 FQNNGV. CDR3 sequence: CAGGPGNGYEQYF. Here the CDR3 DNA reads TGTGCCGGCGGCCCAGGGAACGGTTACGAGCAGTACTTC.

V is TRBV27 and J is TRBJ1-1, with a weak D call TRBD1 (6 bases). Trimming took 4 bases from V and 4 from J, leaving 13 bases between them. This CDR3 is 14 amino acids long. The germline V gene encodes CDR1 MNHEY and CDR2 SMNVEV (reference sequence). In nucleotides, the CDR3 is TGTGCCAGCAGTTCCAAACAGGGAGTCACTGAAGCTTTCTTT. Translated: CASSSKQGVTEAFF.

This clonotype was seen more than once but under ten times. The V call is TRBV20-1, the J call TRBJ2-1; 8 bases are shared with TRBD2. V was clipped by 1 base and J by 7 bases; unmatched bases: 9. The length of the CDR3 is 15 residues. Germline V gives CDR1 DFQATT, CDR2 SNEGSKA (reference sequence). This CDR3 reads CSARAGGAMGNEQFF. The CDR3 DNA follows: TGCAGTGCTAGAGCCGGGGGGGCAATGGGGAATGAGCAGTTCTTC.

The genes are TRBV12-3 or TRBV12-4 and TRBJ1-2; 8 bases agree with TRBD1. This CDR3 is built from 13 residues. After removal of 6 bases from V and 8 bases from J, the junction contained 8 bases not matched to a gene. The CDR3 is CASRGWAGGGYTF. The DNA for the CDR3 is TGTGCCAGCAGGGGCTGGGCAGGGGGCGGCTACACCTTC.

This rearrangement joins TRBV2 to TRBJ2-3, with TRBD1 matching 7 bases. CDR3 size: 14 residues. CDR1 and CDR2 (germline): SNHLY, FYNNEI. Trimming cost V 6 bases and J 0 bases; bases outside gene matches: 3. Written as DNA, the CDR3 is TGTGCCAGCAGGGCGACAGGGAGCACAGATACGCAGTATTTT. This codes for CASRATGSTDTQYF.

The rearrangement joins TRBV6-1 to TRBJ2-6; D is unresolved. The germline V and J ends were trimmed by 7 bases and 1 base, with 11 bases remaining between them. This CDR3 comprises 15 residues. Germline V CDR1 and CDR2: MNHNS, SASEGT. This chain's CDR3 is CASTMTPSGANVLTF. CDR3 nucleotide sequence: TGTGCCAGCACTATGACCCCATCTGGGGCCAACGTCCTGACTTTC.

The V call is TRBV4-1, the J call TRBJ1-1; D gene uncertain. Germline CDR1 reads MGHRA; CDR2 reads YSYEKL. Trimming shortened V by 1 base and J by 5 bases, and 14 bases separated the two germline ends. The length of the CDR3 is 15 residues. This CDR3 is CASSQAPRGMTEAFF. CDR3 sequence (DNA): TGCGCCAGCAGCCAAGCGCCCCGGGGTATGACTGAAGCTTTCTTT.